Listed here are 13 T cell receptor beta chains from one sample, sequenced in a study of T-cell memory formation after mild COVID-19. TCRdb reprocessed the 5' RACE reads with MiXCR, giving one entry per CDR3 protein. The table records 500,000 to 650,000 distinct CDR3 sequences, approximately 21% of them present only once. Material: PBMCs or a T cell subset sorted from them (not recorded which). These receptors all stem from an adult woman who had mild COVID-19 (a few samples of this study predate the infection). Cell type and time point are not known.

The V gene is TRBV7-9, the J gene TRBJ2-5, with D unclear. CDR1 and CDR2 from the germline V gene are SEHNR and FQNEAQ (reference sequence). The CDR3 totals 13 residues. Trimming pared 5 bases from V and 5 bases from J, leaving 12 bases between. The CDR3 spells CASSNRTGETQYF. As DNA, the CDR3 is TGTGCCAGCAGCAACCGGACCGGGGAGACCCAGTACTTC. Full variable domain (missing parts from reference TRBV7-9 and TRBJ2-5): DTGVSQNPRHKITKRGQNVTFRCDPISEHNRLYWYRQTLGQGPEFLTYFQNEAQLEKSRLLSDRFSAERPKGSFSTLEIQRTEQGDSAMYLCASSNRTGETQYFGPGTRLLVL.

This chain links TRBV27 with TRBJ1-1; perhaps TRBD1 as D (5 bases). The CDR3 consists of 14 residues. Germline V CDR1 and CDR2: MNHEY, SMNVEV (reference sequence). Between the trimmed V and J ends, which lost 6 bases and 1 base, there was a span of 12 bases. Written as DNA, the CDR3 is TGTGCCAGCAGGGATCCAGGGTCGAACACTGAAGCTTTCTTT. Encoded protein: CASRDPGSNTEAFF.

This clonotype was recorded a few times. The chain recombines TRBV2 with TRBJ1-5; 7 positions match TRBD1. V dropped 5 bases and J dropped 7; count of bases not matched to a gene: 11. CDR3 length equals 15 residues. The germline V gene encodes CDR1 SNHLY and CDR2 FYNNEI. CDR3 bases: TGTGCCAGCAGTCACCGGGGACAGTCCCACCAGCCCCAGCATTTT. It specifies CASSHRGQSHQPQHF. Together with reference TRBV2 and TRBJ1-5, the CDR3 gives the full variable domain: EPEVTQTPSHQVTQMGQEVILRCVPISNHLYFYWYRQILGQKVEFLVSFYNNEISEKSEIFDDQFSVERPDGSNFTLKIRSTKLEDSAMYFCASSHRGQSHQPQHFGDGTRLSIL.

The chain's CDR3 is CASSRATVTDTQYF. CDR3 DNA: TGTGCCAGTAGTAGGGCAACTGTCACAGATACGCAGTATTTT. The rearrangement joins TRBV19 to TRBJ2-3; D gene unclear. Germline-derived CDR1 and CDR2 are LNHDA and SQIVND (reference sequence). The CDR3 consists of 14 residues. Trimming removed 4 bases from V and 2 bases from J, with 10 bases in between.

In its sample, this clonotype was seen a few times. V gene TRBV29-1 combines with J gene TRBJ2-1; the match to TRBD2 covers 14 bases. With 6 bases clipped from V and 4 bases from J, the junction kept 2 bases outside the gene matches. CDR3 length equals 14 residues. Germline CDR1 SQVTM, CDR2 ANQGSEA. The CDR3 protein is CSVGTSGSYNEQFF. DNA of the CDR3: TGCAGCGTGGGGACTAGCGGGAGTTACAATGAGCAGTTCTTC.

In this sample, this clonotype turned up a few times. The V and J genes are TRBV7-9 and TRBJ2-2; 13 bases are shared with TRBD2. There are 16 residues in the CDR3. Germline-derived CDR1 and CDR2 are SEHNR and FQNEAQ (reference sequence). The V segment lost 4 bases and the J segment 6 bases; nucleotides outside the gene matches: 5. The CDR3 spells CASSWGLAGRAGELFF. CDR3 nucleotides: TGTGCCAGCAGCTGGGGACTAGCGGGAAGAGCCGGGGAGCTGTTTTTT.

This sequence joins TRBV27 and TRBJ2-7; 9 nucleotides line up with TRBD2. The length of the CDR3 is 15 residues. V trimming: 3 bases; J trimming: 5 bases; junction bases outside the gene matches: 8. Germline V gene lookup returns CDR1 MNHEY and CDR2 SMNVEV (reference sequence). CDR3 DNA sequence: TGTGCCAGCAGTTTCTCACGGACTAGCGCCCACGAGCAGTACTTC. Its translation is CASSFSRTSAHEQYF.

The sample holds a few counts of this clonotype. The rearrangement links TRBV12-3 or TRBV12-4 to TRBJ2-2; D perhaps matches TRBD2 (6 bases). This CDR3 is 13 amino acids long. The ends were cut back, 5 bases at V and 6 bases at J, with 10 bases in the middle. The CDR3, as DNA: TGTGCCAGCAGTAAACTAGCAGCCGGGGAGCTGTTTTTT. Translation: CASSKLAAGELFF.

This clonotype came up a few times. CDR3 sequence: CARSAPGGGGTDTQYF. CDR3 DNA: TGTGCTCGCAGCGCGCCGGGAGGCGGGGGAACAGATACGCAGTATTTT. V gene TRBV7-9 combines with J gene TRBJ2-3; 7 bases align to TRBD2. Germline V gene data show CDR1 as SEHNR and CDR2 as FQNEAQ (reference sequence). This CDR3 has 16 amino acids.

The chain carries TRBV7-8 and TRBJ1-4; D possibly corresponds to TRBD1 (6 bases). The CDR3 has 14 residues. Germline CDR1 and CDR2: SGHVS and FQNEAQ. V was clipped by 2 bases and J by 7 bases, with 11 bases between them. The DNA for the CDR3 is TGTGCCAGCAGCTTATGGGGGCGAGGTGAAAAACTGTTTTTT. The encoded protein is CASSLWGRGEKLFF. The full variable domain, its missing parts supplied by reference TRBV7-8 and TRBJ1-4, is GAGVSQSPRYKVAKRGQDVALRCDPISGHVSLFWYQQALGQGPEFLTYFQNEAQLDKSGLPSDRFFAERPEGSVSTLKIQRTQQEDSAVYLCASSLWGRGEKLFFGSGTQLSVL.

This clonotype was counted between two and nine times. CDR3 in amino acids: CASIRTGQGNMPGELFF. The CDR3 DNA reads TGTGCCAGCATCCGAACCGGACAGGGGAATATGCCCGGGGAGCTGTTTTTT. The chain combines TRBV12-3 or TRBV12-4 with TRBJ2-2; 9 nucleotides line up with TRBD1. The CDR3 contains 17 residues. J gave up 6 bases and V 7 bases, and 15 bases lay outside the gene matches.

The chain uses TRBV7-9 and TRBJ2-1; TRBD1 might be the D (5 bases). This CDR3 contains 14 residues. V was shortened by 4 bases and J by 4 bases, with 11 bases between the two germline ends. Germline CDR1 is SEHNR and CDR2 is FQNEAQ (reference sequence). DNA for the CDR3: TGTGCCAGCAGCTCGGCAGGGCCTTACAATGAGCAGTTCTTC. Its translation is CASSSAGPYNEQFF. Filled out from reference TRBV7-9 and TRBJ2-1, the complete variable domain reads DTGVSQNPRHKITKRGQNVTFRCDPISEHNRLYWYRQTLGQGPEFLTYFQNEAQLEKSRLLSDRFSAERPKGSFSTLEIQRTEQGDSAMYLCASSSAGPYNEQFFGPGTRLTVL.

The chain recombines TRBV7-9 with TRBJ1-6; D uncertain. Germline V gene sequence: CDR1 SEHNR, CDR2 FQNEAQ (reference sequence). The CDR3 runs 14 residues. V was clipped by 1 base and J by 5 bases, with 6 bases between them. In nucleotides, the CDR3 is TGTGCCAGCAGCTTAGAAACAGATAATTCACCCCTCCACTTT. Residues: CASSLETDNSPLHF.